Listed below are T cell receptor beta chains from one sample, sequenced in a study of control samples from healthy donors and cancer patients. Assay used: immunoSEQ multiplex PCR; TCRdb lists only in-frame clones, some missing. The table includes 70,000 to 85,000 clones, 90% to 95% detected once. What was sequenced was blood. The receptors come from a man in his forties or fifties in good health. Each CDR3 is given with its conserved first and last residue. The D gene is left open where the match is weak. Rows give clone size only sometimes, using once, few, many, or a class for an expanded clone.

CDR3 DNA: TGTGCCAGTAGTCCTTACAGAGCTCAGCCCCAGCATTTT
CDR3 protein: CASSPYRAQPQHF
J gene: TRBJ1-5
D gene: NA
V gene: TRBV19
clone size: NA

CDR3 DNA: TGTGCCAGCAGCTTAGATCATGGGGCCGGGGAGCTGTTTTTT
CDR3 protein: CASSLDHGAGELFF
J gene: TRBJ2-2
D gene: NA
V gene: TRBV11-2
clone size: once

CDR3 DNA: TGTGCCAGCAGTTACACCCGATTTCAGCCCCAGCATTTT
CDR3 protein: CASSYTRFQPQHF
J gene: TRBJ1-5
D gene: NA
V gene: TRBV6-5
clone size: NA

CDR3 DNA: TGTGCCAGCAGTTTAAACAGGGCTGGGGCCAACGTCCTGACTTTC
CDR3 protein: CASSLNRAGANVLTF
J gene: TRBJ2-6
D gene: NA
V gene: TRBV6-5
clone size: NA

CDR3 DNA: TGTGCCAGCTCCTCCGGGACAGAGCTCTCTGGGGCCAACGTCCTGACTTTC
CDR3 protein: CASSSGTELSGANVLTF
J gene: TRBJ2-6
D gene: TRBD1
V gene: TRBV18
clone size: NA

CDR3 DNA: TGTGCCAGCACCCCTTCCGGGACAGGGGCGAGGAAACTGTTTTTT
CDR3 protein: CASTPSGTGARKLFF
J gene: TRBJ1-4
D gene: TRBD1
V gene: TRBV6-5
clone size: NA

CDR3 DNA: TGTGCCAGCAGCCCGGACGTTGGGAGTCAGCCCCAGCATTTT
CDR3 protein: CASSPDVGSQPQHF
J gene: TRBJ1-5
D gene: NA
V gene: TRBV7-9
clone size: NA

CDR3 DNA: TGCAGCGTTGGGGGGGTGGGCACAGATACGCAGTATTTT
CDR3 protein: CSVGGVGTDTQYF
J gene: TRBJ2-3
D gene: NA
V gene: TRBV29-1
clone size: few

CDR3 DNA: TGTGCCAGCTCACCGACAGGGTATGGTTCACCCCTCCACTTT
CDR3 protein: CASSPTGYGSPLHF
J gene: TRBJ1-6
D gene: TRBD1
V gene: TRBV18
clone size: NA

CDR3 DNA: TGTGCCAGCAGTCTAGCGGGGGGGCCACTCAATGAGCAGTTCTTC
CDR3 protein: CASSLAGGPLNEQFF
J gene: TRBJ2-1
D gene: TRBD2
V gene: TRBV27
clone size: NA

CDR3 DNA: TGTGCCAGCAGTGCCATTACAGGGGAGAACACCATATATTTT
CDR3 protein: CASSAITGENTIYF
J gene: TRBJ1-3
D gene: TRBD1
V gene: TRBV6-4
clone size: NA

CDR3 DNA: TGTGCCAGCAGGACGGGGGACACCGGGGAGCTGTTTTTT
CDR3 protein: CASRTGDTGELFF
J gene: TRBJ2-2
D gene: NA
V gene: TRBV6-5
clone size: NA

CDR3 DNA: TGCAGCTTTTCGACCGGGAACACTGAAGCTTTCTTT
CDR3 protein: CSFSTGNTEAFF
J gene: TRBJ1-1
D gene: NA
V gene: TRBV29-1
clone size: NA

CDR3 DNA: TGTGCCAGCAGCCCATGGACAGGGAATAGCAATCAGCCCCAGCATTTT
CDR3 protein: CASSPWTGNSNQPQHF
J gene: TRBJ1-5
D gene: TRBD1
V gene: TRBV7-2
clone size: NA

CDR3 DNA: TGTGCCAGCAGTTTATTCAGGAATTCCTACGAGCAGTACTTC
CDR3 protein: CASSLFRNSYEQYF
J gene: TRBJ2-7
D gene: NA
V gene: TRBV27
clone size: NA

CDR3 DNA: TGTGCCAGCAGTTCCCTGGGAGACTATGGCTACACCTTC
CDR3 protein: CASSSLGDYGYTF
J gene: TRBJ1-2
D gene: NA
V gene: TRBV6-5
clone size: NA

CDR3 DNA: TGTGCCACCAGCGGGACACAATACAATGAGCAGTTCTTC
CDR3 protein: CATSGTQYNEQFF
J gene: TRBJ2-1
D gene: NA
V gene: TRBV24-1
clone size: NA

CDR3 DNA: TGTGCCAGCAGTGAAGACAGGCGCTATGGCTACACCTTC
CDR3 protein: CASSEDRRYGYTF
J gene: TRBJ1-2
D gene: NA
V gene: TRBV6-1
clone size: NA

CDR3 DNA: TGTGCCAGTAGGCGACAGGGTAGGGGCAATCAGCCCCAGCATTTT
CDR3 protein: CASRRQGRGNQPQHF
J gene: TRBJ1-5
D gene: TRBD1
V gene: TRBV19
clone size: NA

CDR3 DNA: TGTGCCAGCAGTGCAGGGGGCAGTGAGCGCGAGACCCAGTACTTC
CDR3 protein: CASSAGGSERETQYF
J gene: TRBJ2-5
D gene: TRBD1
V gene: TRBV2
clone size: NA

CDR3 DNA: TGTGCCTGGAGTAAGGGGGGCAGCTCCTACGAGCAGTACTTC
CDR3 protein: CAWSKGGSSYEQYF
J gene: TRBJ2-7
D gene: NA
V gene: TRBV30
clone size: NA

CDR3 DNA: TGTGCCAGCAGCAGTACCCCTATAGCCGAAGCTTTCTTT
CDR3 protein: CASSSTPIAEAFF
J gene: TRBJ1-1
D gene: NA
V gene: TRBV11-2
clone size: NA

CDR3 DNA: TGTGCCAGCAGTCGTCAGGGGAACGAAAAACTGTTTTTT
CDR3 protein: CASSRQGNEKLFF
J gene: TRBJ1-4
D gene: NA
V gene: TRBV6-5
clone size: NA

CDR3 DNA: TGTGCCACCAGCAGATCTCGGGAGGGCTACACCTTC
CDR3 protein: CATSRSREGYTF
J gene: TRBJ1-2
D gene: NA
V gene: TRBV15
clone size: NA

CDR3 DNA: TGCGCCAGCAGTTCCACTAGCGGGGGAGGCACAGATACGCAGTATTTT
CDR3 protein: CASSSTSGGGTDTQYF
J gene: TRBJ2-3
D gene: TRBD2
V gene: TRBV5-1
clone size: NA

CDR3 DNA: TGTGCCAGCAGTGAATCAAGGAAGCTATACGAGCAGTACTTC
CDR3 protein: CASSESRKLYEQYF
J gene: TRBJ2-7
D gene: NA
V gene: TRBV6-1
clone size: NA

CDR3 DNA: TGCAGCGGGGACAGGTCCTCCGGCTACACCTTC
CDR3 protein: CSGDRSSGYTF
J gene: TRBJ1-2
D gene: TRBD1
V gene: TRBV29-1
clone size: once

CDR3 DNA: TGTGCCAGCAGCTTCACGGGGGACACTGAAGCTTTCTTT
CDR3 protein: CASSFTGDTEAFF
J gene: TRBJ1-1
D gene: NA
V gene: TRBV7-9
clone size: once

CDR3 DNA: TGTGCCAGTAGTCCAGATACAGGTTTTATGCGAGGCTACACCTTC
CDR3 protein: CASSPDTGFMRGYTF
J gene: TRBJ1-2
D gene: NA
V gene: TRBV19
clone size: NA

CDR3 DNA: TGTGCCAGCAGTTACGGGTCAGTTGGTCAGCCCCAGCATTTT
CDR3 protein: CASSYGSVGQPQHF
J gene: TRBJ1-5
D gene: NA
V gene: TRBV6-6
clone size: NA

CDR3 DNA: TGTGCCAGCAGTGAAATCAAGAACGAGCAGTACTTC
CDR3 protein: CASSEIKNEQYF
J gene: TRBJ2-7
D gene: NA
V gene: TRBV2
clone size: NA

CDR3 DNA: TGCGCCAGCAGCTCGACAGGGGCGGACACCGGGGAGCTGTTTTTT
CDR3 protein: CASSSTGADTGELFF
J gene: TRBJ2-2
D gene: TRBD1
V gene: TRBV5-1
clone size: NA

CDR3 DNA: TGCGCCAGCAGCGTGGACAGTAACTATGGCTACACCTTC
CDR3 protein: CASSVDSNYGYTF
J gene: TRBJ1-2
D gene: NA
V gene: TRBV5-1
clone size: once

CDR3 DNA: TGTGCCAGCAGTTCTCATATGGGGCAGCCCCAGCATTTT
CDR3 protein: CASSSHMGQPQHF
J gene: TRBJ1-5
D gene: NA
V gene: TRBV12-3/TRBV12-4
clone size: NA

CDR3 DNA: TGTGCCAGCAGTAGAACAGGGGGGTCCACCGGGGAGCTGTTTTTT
CDR3 protein: CASSRTGGSTGELFF
J gene: TRBJ2-2
D gene: TRBD1
V gene: TRBV6-6
clone size: once

CDR3 DNA: TGCAGTGCTTGGAACAGGGAAAAACTGTTTTTT
CDR3 protein: CSAWNREKLFF
J gene: TRBJ1-4
D gene: NA
V gene: TRBV20-1
clone size: NA

CDR3 DNA: TGTGCCAGCAGCCGGACTAGCGGGGGCCGGGATACGCAGTATTTT
CDR3 protein: CASSRTSGGRDTQYF
J gene: TRBJ2-3
D gene: TRBD2
V gene: TRBV5-4
clone size: NA

CDR3 DNA: TGTGCCAGCAGTCCCTCGACAGGGGAAACCTCTTACGAGCAGTACTTC
CDR3 protein: CASSPSTGETSYEQYF
J gene: TRBJ2-7
D gene: TRBD1
V gene: TRBV27
clone size: NA

CDR3 DNA: TGCGCCAGCAGTGAGTCGCTCCCGGGGCTAGGGCAGCCCCAGCATTTT
CDR3 protein: CASSESLPGLGQPQHF
J gene: TRBJ1-5
D gene: NA
V gene: TRBV10-2
clone size: NA

CDR3 DNA: TGTGCCAGCAGCCAAGAGTATAAATCACCCCTCCACTTT
CDR3 protein: CASSQEYKSPLHF
J gene: TRBJ1-6
D gene: NA
V gene: TRBV3-1/TRBV3-2
clone size: NA

CDR3 DNA: TGTGCCAGTAGTATTAGAGTTGCGGGGGCGAACACCGGGGAGCTGTTTTTT
CDR3 protein: CASSIRVAGANTGELFF
J gene: TRBJ2-2
D gene: TRBD2
V gene: TRBV19
clone size: NA

CDR3 DNA: TGTGCCAGCAGCCTATCAGGGGTAGCCTACGAGCAGTACTTC
CDR3 protein: CASSLSGVAYEQYF
J gene: TRBJ2-7
D gene: NA
V gene: TRBV6-2/TRBV6-3
clone size: NA

CDR3 DNA: TGTGCCACCAAAACCGGGGGACCTAACTATGGCTACACCTTC
CDR3 protein: CATKTGGPNYGYTF
J gene: TRBJ1-2
D gene: NA
V gene: TRBV27
clone size: NA

CDR3 DNA: TGTGCCAGCAGCTTAGAGCGACAGGAGGCTTTCTTT
CDR3 protein: CASSLERQEAFF
J gene: TRBJ1-1
D gene: NA
V gene: TRBV11-2
clone size: NA

CDR3 DNA: TGTGCCAGTAGTATAAATACCTATGAAAAACTGTTTTTT
CDR3 protein: CASSINTYEKLFF
J gene: TRBJ1-4
D gene: NA
V gene: TRBV19
clone size: once

CDR3 DNA: TGTGCCAGCAGCCCTGGGGCAGCCCGCAATCAGCCCCAGCATTTT
CDR3 protein: CASSPGAARNQPQHF
J gene: TRBJ1-5
D gene: NA
V gene: TRBV11-2
clone size: NA

CDR3 DNA: TGTGCCAGCAGCCCTTATCGTAGGATCCAAGAGACCCAGTACTTC
CDR3 protein: CASSPYRRIQETQYF
J gene: TRBJ2-5
D gene: NA
V gene: TRBV11-2
clone size: NA

CDR3 DNA: TGTGCCAGCAGGCAACGGACAGGGCCCGAAAAACTGTTTTTT
CDR3 protein: CASRQRTGPEKLFF
J gene: TRBJ1-4
D gene: TRBD1
V gene: TRBV7-2
clone size: NA

CDR3 DNA: TGTGCCAGCAATCCGGGGGTTCCCACCGGGGAGCTGTTTTTT
CDR3 protein: CASNPGVPTGELFF
J gene: TRBJ2-2
D gene: NA
V gene: TRBV3-1/TRBV3-2
clone size: NA

CDR3 DNA: TGTGCCAGCAGCTTAAGAAACGGACTAGCGGGAGATACGCAGTATTTT
CDR3 protein: CASSLRNGLAGDTQYF
J gene: TRBJ2-3
D gene: TRBD2
V gene: TRBV7-8
clone size: NA

CDR3 DNA: TGTGCCAGTAGTATAGTCCGCGGGGGAGGTGAAAAACTGTTTTTT
CDR3 protein: CASSIVRGGGEKLFF
J gene: TRBJ1-4
D gene: NA
V gene: TRBV19
clone size: NA

CDR3 DNA: TGTGCCAGCAGCCCTGAAAACACTGAAGCTTTCTTT
CDR3 protein: CASSPENTEAFF
J gene: TRBJ1-1
D gene: NA
V gene: TRBV11-2
clone size: NA

CDR3 DNA: TGTGCCACCAGTGATAGATGGGCCTCCTACAATGAGCAGTTCTTC
CDR3 protein: CATSDRWASYNEQFF
J gene: TRBJ2-1
D gene: NA
V gene: TRBV24-1
clone size: NA

CDR3 DNA: TGCGCCAGCAGCCAAGATACCGGGCCATACTACGAGCAGTACTTC
CDR3 protein: CASSQDTGPYYEQYF
J gene: TRBJ2-7
D gene: NA
V gene: TRBV4-1
clone size: NA

CDR3 DNA: TGTGCCAGCAGCCAGCTTGATGGATCACCCCTCCACTTT
CDR3 protein: CASSQLDGSPLHF
J gene: TRBJ1-6
D gene: NA
V gene: TRBV3-1/TRBV3-2
clone size: NA

CDR3 DNA: TGCGCCAGCAGCGGGACTAGCGGTAGAAACAATGAGCAGTTCTTC
CDR3 protein: CASSGTSGRNNEQFF
J gene: TRBJ2-1
D gene: TRBD2
V gene: TRBV5-1
clone size: NA

CDR3 DNA: TGTGCCAGTAGTATTCGGCAGGGGAATCAGAACACTGAAGCTTTCTTT
CDR3 protein: CASSIRQGNQNTEAFF
J gene: TRBJ1-1
D gene: NA
V gene: TRBV19
clone size: NA

CDR3 DNA: TGCGCCAGCAGCTTGGATGGACAGGCTCTATATGGCTACACCTTC
CDR3 protein: CASSLDGQALYGYTF
J gene: TRBJ1-2
D gene: TRBD1
V gene: TRBV5-1
clone size: NA

CDR3 DNA: TGTGCCAGCAGCTTAGCCTCGACAGCGAACACCGGGGAGCTGTTTTTT
CDR3 protein: CASSLASTANTGELFF
J gene: TRBJ2-2
D gene: NA
V gene: TRBV7-2
clone size: NA